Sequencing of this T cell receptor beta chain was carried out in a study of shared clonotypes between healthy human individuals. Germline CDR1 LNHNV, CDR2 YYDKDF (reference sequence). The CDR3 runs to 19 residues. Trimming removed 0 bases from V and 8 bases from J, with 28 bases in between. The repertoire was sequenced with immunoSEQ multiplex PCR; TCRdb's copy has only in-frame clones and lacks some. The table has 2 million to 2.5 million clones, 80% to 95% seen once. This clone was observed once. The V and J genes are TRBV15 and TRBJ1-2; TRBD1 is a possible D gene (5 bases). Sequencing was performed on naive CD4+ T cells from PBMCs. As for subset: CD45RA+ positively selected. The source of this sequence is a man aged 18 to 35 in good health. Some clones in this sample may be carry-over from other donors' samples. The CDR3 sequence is CATSRDRRRDTRRVYGYTF. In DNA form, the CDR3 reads TGTGCCACCAGCAGAGATCGTCGCAGGGATACGCGGCGGGTCTACGGCTACACCTTC.